This entry lists 6 T cell receptor beta chains sequenced from one sample in a study of regulatory T cells in long-lasting Graves disease. CDR3-region Arm-PCR and iRepertoire HTBI primers produced the TCR beta libraries. TCRdb ran MiXCR on the multiplex PCR reads and lists one entry per CDR3 protein. Seen here are 350,000 to 500,000 distinct CDR3 sequences, around 15% observed once, and the top ten hold roughly 10%. Time point given: newly diagnosed GD, antithyroid drugs for less than 3 months. The authors made the TCR library using RNA they extracted from PBMCs. This sample was also put to use in a study of T cells in Graves' hyperthyroidism and ophthalmopathy.

Sequences were derived from peripheral blood mononuclear cells (PBMCs), sampled at new diagnosis, from a patient treated with antithyroid drugs. These TCRs come from a woman in her twenties or thirties with Graves disease.

Comment on this clonotype: This may come from a read error, since a much larger clone is one base off. The chain links TRBV7-2 to TRBJ2-7, with D possibly matching TRBD2 (6 bases). This CDR3 comprises 17 residues. Germline V gives CDR1 SGHTA, CDR2 FQGNSA. With 3 bases removed from V and 7 bases from J, the gap between germline ends came to 25 bases. The CDR3 coding sequence is TGTGCCAGCAGCTTTCATTTTTTAGTGACTAGGGGCAATGAGCAGTACTTC. The encoded protein is CASSFHFLVTRGNEQYF.

This clonotype appeared many times. The chain employs TRBV28 and TRBJ2-6; D unclear. Germline loops: CDR1 MDHEN, CDR2 SYDVKM. Between the trimmed V and J ends, which lost 3 bases and 0 bases, there was a span of 9 bases. CDR3 length equals 16 residues. The CDR3 here is CASSFTVSSGANVLTF. The CDR3 DNA reads as TGTGCCAGCAGTTTTACAGTGTCCTCTGGGGCCAACGTCCTGACTTTC.

This clonotype was seen ten or more times. The chain employs TRBV5-1 and TRBJ1-1; 8 bases line up with TRBD1. The CDR3 has 15 amino acids. Per germline, CDR1 SGHRS and CDR2 YFSETQ. With 0 bases clipped from V and 6 bases from J, the junction kept 7 bases outside the gene matches. The DNA for the CDR3 is TGCGCCAGCAGCTTGGTGCAGGGGGCGGGGGCTGAAGCTTTCTTT. Its protein product is CASSLVQGAGAEAFF.

This chain links TRBV20-1 with TRBJ2-3; 9 bases align to TRBD2. CDR3 length: 17 amino acids. In germline, CDR1 is DFQATT, CDR2 SNEGSKA (reference sequence). Trimming cost V 3 bases and J 1 base; bases outside gene matches: 11. This chain's CDR3 is CSARGPREGPGTDTQYF. In nucleotides, the CDR3 is TGCAGTGCTAGGGGTCCGCGGGAGGGCCCCGGCACAGATACGCAGTATTTT.

This clonotype was seen a few times. The genes are TRBV6-1 and TRBJ1-4; 8 bases agree with TRBD1. CDR3 size: 16 residues. CDR1 MNHNS and CDR2 SASEGT come from the germline V gene. With 7 bases clipped from V and 7 bases from J, the junction kept 14 bases outside the gene matches. CDR3 nucleotide sequence: TGTGCCAGCACCGACCCGAGACAGGGGTTTGGTGAAAAACTGTTTTTT. This codes for CASTDPRQGFGEKLFF.

This clonotype has at least ten counts. The J gene is TRBJ1-4, the V gene TRBV20-1; D call uncertain. Trimming left V 3 bases short and J 5 bases short, with 19 bases between. Germline-derived CDR1 and CDR2 are DFQATT and SNEGSKA (reference sequence). The CDR3 contains 16 residues. The CDR3 spells CSASVPSGRINEKLFF. CDR3 nucleotides: TGCAGTGCTAGTGTTCCTAGCGGGCGGATAAATGAAAAACTGTTTTTT.